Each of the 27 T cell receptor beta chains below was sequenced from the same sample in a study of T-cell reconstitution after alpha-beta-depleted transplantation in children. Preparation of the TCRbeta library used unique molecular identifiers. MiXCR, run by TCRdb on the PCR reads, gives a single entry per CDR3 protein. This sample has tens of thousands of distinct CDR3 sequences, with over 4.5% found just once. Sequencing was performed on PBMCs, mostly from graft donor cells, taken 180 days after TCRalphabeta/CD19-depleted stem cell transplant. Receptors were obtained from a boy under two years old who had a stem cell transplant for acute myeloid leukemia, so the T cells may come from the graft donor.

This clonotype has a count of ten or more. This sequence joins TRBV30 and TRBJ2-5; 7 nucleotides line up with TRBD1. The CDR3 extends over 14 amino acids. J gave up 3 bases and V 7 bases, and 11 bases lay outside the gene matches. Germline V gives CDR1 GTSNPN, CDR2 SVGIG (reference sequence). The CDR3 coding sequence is TGTGCCTCCCTCTTACGGGACAGAAAAGAGACCCAGTACTTC. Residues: CASLLRDRKETQYF. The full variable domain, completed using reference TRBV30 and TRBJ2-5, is SQTIHQWPATLVQPVGSPLSLECTVEGTSNPNLYWYRQAAGRGLQLLFYSVGIGQISSEVPQNLSASRPQDRQFILSSKKLLLSDSGFYLCASLLRDRKETQYFGPGTRLLVL.

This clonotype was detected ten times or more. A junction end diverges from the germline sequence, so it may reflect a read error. The chain's CDR3 is CASSVQLTDTQYF. CDR3 bases: TGCGCTAGCAGCGTTCAACTCACAGATACGCAGTATTTT. This chain links TRBV5-1 with TRBJ2-3; D is uncertain. The germline V gene has CDR1 SGHRS and CDR2 YFSETQ. The CDR3 sequence is 13 residues long.

The CDR3: CSARGIQRGTTDTQYF. CDR3 nucleotides: TGCAGTGCTAGAGGAATACAGAGGGGGACCACAGATACGCAGTATTTT. The chain combines TRBV20-1 with TRBJ2-3; maybe TRBD1 (6 bases). Trimming removed 1 base from V and 2 bases from J, with 16 bases in between. Germline CDR1 DFQATT, CDR2 SNEGSKA (reference sequence). This CDR3 region has 16 residues.

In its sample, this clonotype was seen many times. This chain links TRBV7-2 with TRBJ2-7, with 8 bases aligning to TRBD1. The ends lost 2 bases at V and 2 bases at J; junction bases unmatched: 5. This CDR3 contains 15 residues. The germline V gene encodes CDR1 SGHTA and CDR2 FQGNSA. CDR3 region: CASSLRRQGTYEQYF. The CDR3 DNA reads TGTGCCAGCAGCTTAAGAAGACAGGGGACCTACGAGCAGTACTTC.

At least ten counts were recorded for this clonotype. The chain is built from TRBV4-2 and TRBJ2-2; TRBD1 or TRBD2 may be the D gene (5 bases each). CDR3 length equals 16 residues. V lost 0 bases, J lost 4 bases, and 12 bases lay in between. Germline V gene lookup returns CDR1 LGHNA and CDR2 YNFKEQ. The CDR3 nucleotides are TGTGCCAGCAGCCAAGATGGGACCCTCACCACCGGGGAGCTGTTTTTT. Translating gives CASSQDGTLTTGELFF.

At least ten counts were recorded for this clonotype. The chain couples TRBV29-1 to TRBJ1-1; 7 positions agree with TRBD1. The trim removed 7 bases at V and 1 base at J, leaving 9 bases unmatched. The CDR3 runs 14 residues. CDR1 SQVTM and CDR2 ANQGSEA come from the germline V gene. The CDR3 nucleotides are TGCAGCGCCATTTCGACAGGGCGGAACACTGAAGCTTTCTTT. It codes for CSAISTGRNTEAFF.

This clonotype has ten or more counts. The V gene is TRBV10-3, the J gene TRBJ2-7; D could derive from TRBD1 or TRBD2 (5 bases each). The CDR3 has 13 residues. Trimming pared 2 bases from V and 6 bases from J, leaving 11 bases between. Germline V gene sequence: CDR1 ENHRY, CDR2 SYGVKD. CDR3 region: CAISEGARGEQYF. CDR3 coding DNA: TGTGCCATCAGTGAGGGGGCGAGGGGCGAGCAGTACTTC.

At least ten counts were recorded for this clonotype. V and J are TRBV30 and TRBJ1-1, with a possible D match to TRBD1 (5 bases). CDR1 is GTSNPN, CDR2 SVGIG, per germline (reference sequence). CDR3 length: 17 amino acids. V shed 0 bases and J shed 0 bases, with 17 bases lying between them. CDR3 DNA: TGTGCCTGGAGTGTAAGATATTTCGACAGATTGAACACTGAAGCTTTCTTT. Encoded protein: CAWSVRYFDRLNTEAFF.

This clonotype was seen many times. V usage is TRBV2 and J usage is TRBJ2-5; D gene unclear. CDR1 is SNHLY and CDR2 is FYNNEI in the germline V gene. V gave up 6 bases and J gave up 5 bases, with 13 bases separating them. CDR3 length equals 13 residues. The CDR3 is CASRTHPGETQYF. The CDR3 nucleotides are TGTGCCAGCAGGACCCATCCCGGGGAGACCCAGTACTTC.

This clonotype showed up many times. CDR3 sequence (DNA): TGCAGTGCCCCGCCCGGGGGGAACACAGATACGCAGTATTTT. Translated: CSAPPGGNTDTQYF. The chain recombines TRBV20-1 with TRBJ2-3, with 7 bases identical to TRBD2. J lost 2 bases, V lost 6 bases, and 8 bases had no gene match. The CDR3 totals 14 residues. The germline gives CDR1 DFQATT, CDR2 SNEGSKA (reference sequence).

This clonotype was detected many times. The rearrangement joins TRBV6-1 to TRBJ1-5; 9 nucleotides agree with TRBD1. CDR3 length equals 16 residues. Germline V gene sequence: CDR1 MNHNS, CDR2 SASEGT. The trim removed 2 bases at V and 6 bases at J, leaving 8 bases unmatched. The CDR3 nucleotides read TGTGCCAGCAGTGAACTTGTGACAGGGGGACTTCAGCCCCAGCATTTT. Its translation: CASSELVTGGLQPQHF.

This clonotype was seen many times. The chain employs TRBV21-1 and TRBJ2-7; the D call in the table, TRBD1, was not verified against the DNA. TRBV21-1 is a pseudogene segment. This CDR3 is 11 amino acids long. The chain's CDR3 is CASRSGTEQYV. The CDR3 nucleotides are TGTGCCAGCAGATCAGGGACCGAGCAGTACGTC.

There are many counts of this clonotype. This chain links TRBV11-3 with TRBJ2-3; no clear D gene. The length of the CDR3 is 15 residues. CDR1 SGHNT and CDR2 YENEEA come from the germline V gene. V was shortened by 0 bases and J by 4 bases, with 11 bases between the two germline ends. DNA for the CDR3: TGTGCCAGCAGCTTAGAAGGCCAAGTCTCAGATACGCAGTATTTT. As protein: CASSLEGQVSDTQYF.

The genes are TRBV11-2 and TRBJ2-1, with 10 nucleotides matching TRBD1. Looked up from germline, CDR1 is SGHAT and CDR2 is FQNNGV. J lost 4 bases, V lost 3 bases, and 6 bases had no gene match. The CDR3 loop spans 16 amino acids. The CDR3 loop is CASSLTGGTTYNEQFF. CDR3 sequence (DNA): TGTGCCAGCAGCTTGACAGGGGGCACGACTTACAATGAGCAGTTCTTC.

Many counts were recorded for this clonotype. CDR3 residues: CASSLGGQQYQETQYF. The CDR3 DNA reads as TGTGCCAGCAGCTTAGGGGGACAACAGTACCAAGAGACCCAGTACTTC. V usage is TRBV7-9 and J usage is TRBJ2-5; D may be TRBD1 (6 bases). This CDR3 has 16 amino acids. The V end lost 1 base, the J end lost 0 bases, and 12 bases lay between the germline ends. The germline V gene encodes CDR1 SEHNR and CDR2 FQNEAQ (reference sequence).

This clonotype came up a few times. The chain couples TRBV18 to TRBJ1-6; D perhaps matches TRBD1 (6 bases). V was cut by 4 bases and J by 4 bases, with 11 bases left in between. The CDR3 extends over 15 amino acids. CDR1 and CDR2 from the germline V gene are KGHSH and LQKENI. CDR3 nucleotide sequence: TGTGCCAGCTCACAGGAGGGGGTGTATAATTCACCCCTCCACTTT. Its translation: CASSQEGVYNSPLHF.

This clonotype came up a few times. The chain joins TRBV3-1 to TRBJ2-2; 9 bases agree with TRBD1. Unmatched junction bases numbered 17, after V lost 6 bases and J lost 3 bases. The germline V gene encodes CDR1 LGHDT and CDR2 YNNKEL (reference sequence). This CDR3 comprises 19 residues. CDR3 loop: CASSPHFPGTGMYTGELFF. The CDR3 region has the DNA TGTGCCAGCAGTCCACATTTCCCCGGGACAGGGATGTACACCGGGGAGCTGTTTTTT.

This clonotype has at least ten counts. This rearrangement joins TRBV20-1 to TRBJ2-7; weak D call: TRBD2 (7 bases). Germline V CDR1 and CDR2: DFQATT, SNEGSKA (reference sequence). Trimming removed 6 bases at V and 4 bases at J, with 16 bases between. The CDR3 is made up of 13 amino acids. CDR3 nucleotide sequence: TGCAGTGCCCTAGCGGCAGGGGTATACGAGCAGTACGTC. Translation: CSALAAGVYEQYV.

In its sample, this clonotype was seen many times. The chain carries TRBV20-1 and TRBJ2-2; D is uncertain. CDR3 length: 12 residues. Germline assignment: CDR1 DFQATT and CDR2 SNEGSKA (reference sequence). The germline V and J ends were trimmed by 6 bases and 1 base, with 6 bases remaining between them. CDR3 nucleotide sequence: TGCAGTGCGGGTCGGAACACCGGGGAGCTGTTTTTT. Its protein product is CSAGRNTGELFF.

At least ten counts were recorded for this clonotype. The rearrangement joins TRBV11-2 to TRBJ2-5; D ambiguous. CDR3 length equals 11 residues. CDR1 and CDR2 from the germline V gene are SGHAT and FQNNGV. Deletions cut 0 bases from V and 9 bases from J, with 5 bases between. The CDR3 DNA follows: TGTGCCAGCAGCTTAGAAGGGTCCCAGTACTTC. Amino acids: CASSLEGSQYF.

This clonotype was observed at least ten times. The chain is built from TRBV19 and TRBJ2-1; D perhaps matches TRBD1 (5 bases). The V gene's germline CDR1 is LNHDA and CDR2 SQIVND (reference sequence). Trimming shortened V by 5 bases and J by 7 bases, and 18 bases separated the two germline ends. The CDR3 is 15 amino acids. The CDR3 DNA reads TGTGCCAGTAGTGCCCCTATATCAGGGCGAAATGAGCAGTTCTTC. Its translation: CASSAPISGRNEQFF.

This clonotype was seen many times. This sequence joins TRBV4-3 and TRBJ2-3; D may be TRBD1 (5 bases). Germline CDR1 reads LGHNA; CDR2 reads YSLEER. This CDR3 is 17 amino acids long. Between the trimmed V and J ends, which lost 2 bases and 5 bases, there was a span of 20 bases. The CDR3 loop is CASSQQSHRSGQDTQYF. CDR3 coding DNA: TGCGCCAGCAGCCAACAGTCCCACAGGAGTGGACAAGATACGCAGTATTTT.

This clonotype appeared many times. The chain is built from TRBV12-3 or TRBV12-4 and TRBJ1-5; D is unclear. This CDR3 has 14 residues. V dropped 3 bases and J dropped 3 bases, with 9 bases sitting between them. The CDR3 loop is CASSFGLDNQPQHF. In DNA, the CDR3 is TGTGCCAGCAGTTTCGGACTTGACAATCAGCCCCAGCATTTT.

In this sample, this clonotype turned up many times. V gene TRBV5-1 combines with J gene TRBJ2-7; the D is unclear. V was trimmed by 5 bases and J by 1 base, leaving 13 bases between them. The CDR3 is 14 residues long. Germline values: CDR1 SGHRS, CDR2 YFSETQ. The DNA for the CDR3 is TGCGCCAGCAGTTTGTCGGGCCAATCCTACGAGCAGTACTTC. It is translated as CASSLSGQSYEQYF.

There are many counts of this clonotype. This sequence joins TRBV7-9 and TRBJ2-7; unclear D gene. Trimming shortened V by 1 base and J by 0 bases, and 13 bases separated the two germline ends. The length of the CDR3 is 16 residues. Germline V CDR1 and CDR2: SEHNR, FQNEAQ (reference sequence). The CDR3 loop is CASSLGPPKLSYEQYV. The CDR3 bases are TGTGCCAGCAGCTTAGGGCCCCCAAAACTCTCCTACGAGCAGTACGTC.

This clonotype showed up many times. The CDR3 DNA is TGTGCCAGCAGCACCGACCAGACGGGGGAAAAACTGTTTTTT. Residues: CASSTDQTGEKLFF. The genes are TRBV9 and TRBJ1-4; D unresolved. The CDR3 extends over 14 amino acids. Trimming removed 4 bases from V and 8 bases from J, with 15 bases in between. In germline, CDR1 is SGDLS, CDR2 YYNGEE.

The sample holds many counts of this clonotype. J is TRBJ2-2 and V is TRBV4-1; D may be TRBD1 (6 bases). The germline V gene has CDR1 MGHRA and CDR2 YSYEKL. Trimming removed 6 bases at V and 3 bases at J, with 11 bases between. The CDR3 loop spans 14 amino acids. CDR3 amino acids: CASRETGYTGELFF. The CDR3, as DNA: TGCGCCAGCAGAGAGACAGGTTACACCGGGGAGCTGTTTTTT.